Listed below are T cell receptor beta chains from one sample, sequenced in a study of blood T cells in healthy people across ages. TCRdb used MiXCR to reprocess the 5' RACE reads, holding one entry per CDR3 protein. The sample carries about 650,000 distinct CDR3 sequences, 32% recorded once. The source material was blood. Receptors were obtained from a woman older than 75 in good health. CDR3s include the opening cysteine and the closing phenylalanine or tryptophan. D genes are given only for firm matches. Size is omitted from some rows. Given values are once, few, many or a class for expanded clones.

>TRBJ1-4|TRBV12-3/TRBV12-4|-|many
TGTGCCAGCAGCAGCGTTGGGACATCCGAAAAACTGTTTTTT
CASSSVGTSEKLFF
>TRBJ1-2|TRBV7-9|TRBD1|-
TGTGCCAGCAGTCAGGACAGGGGGGAAAGCTACACCTTC
CASSQDRGESYTF
>TRBJ1-1|TRBV28|TRBD1|few
TGTGCCAGCAGCCCAGTCAGGGGGAAAATGAACACTGAAGCTTTCTTT
CASSPVRGKMNTEAFF
>TRBJ1-1|TRBV7-8|-|few
TGTGCCAGCAGCTTAGTCGGTGGGGGGAGCGGAACTGAAGCTTTCTTT
CASSLVGGGSGTEAFF
>TRBJ2-7|TRBV15|-|-
TGTGCCACCAGCAGAGGCGTCAGAGAATACGAGCAGTACTTC
CATSRGVREYEQYF
>TRBJ2-3|TRBV9|-|many
TGTGCCAGCAGCGTAGATGCTAGCACAGATACGCAGTATTTT
CASSVDASTDTQYF
>TRBJ2-6|TRBV12-3/TRBV12-4|-|many
TGTGCCAGCAGTCCTGGATGGACCGGGGCCAACGTCCTGACTTTC
CASSPGWTGANVLTF
>TRBJ1-6|TRBV20-1|-|many
TGCAGTGCTAGACCCCTGGGGAGAGACCCAACTAGCAATAATTCACCCCTCCACTTT
CSARPLGRDPTSNNSPLHF
>TRBJ1-2|TRBV5-1|-|many
TGCGCCAGCAGCACACGAGGCGGGGATCACGGCTACACCTTC
CASSTRGGDHGYTF
>TRBJ1-4|TRBV25-1|-|-
TGTGCCAGCAGCGGGCAGGGGACCGAAAAACTGTTTTTT
CASSGQGTEKLFF
>TRBJ2-7|TRBV7-2|-|-
TGTGCCAGCAGCTTTCGACAGGGGCTAGCGGGGTCCTACGAGCAGTACTTC
CASSFRQGLAGSYEQYF
>TRBJ2-3|TRBV5-1|-|many
TGCGCCAGCAGACCCGGGACACAAAGCACAGATACGCAGTATTTT
CASRPGTQSTDTQYF
>TRBJ1-5|TRBV15|-|-
TGTGCCACCAGCCCCGGGACACCTAGCAATCAGCCCCAGCATTTT
CATSPGTPSNQPQHF
>TRBJ2-3|TRBV7-2|-|-
TGTGCCAGCAGCCCACAACCCGGACGATTCACAGATACGCAGTATTTT
CASSPQPGRFTDTQYF
>TRBJ1-6|TRBV9|TRBD1|few
TGTGCCAGCAGCGTCAAGTCGAACAGGGGAGGAGAGAATTCACCCCTCCACTTT
CASSVKSNRGGENSPLHF
>TRBJ1-2|TRBV7-2|-|many
TGTGCCAGCAGCTTTGGGCTAGCGAACTATGGCTACACCTTC
CASSFGLANYGYTF
>TRBJ1-2|TRBV11-2|-|many
TGTGCCAGCAGCTCGTCCGGGGGGCGCAGTGGTGGCTACACCTTC
CASSSSGGRSGGYTF
>TRBJ2-1|TRBV7-3|-|-
TGTGCCAGCAGCCCCCGACTGAACAATGAGCAGTTCTTC
CASSPRLNNEQFF
>TRBJ2-5|TRBV20-1|TRBD2|many
TGCAGTGCTAGATTTCTAGCGGTAGAGACCCAGTACTTC
CSARFLAVETQYF
>TRBJ1-2|TRBV12-3/TRBV12-4|-|-
TGTGCCAGCGAATTCCATGGCGGGTATGGCTACACCTTC
CASEFHGGYGYTF
>TRBJ2-6|TRBV5-4|TRBD1|-
TGTGCCAGCAGCGCGGGACAGGGGGCGGGTGGGGCCAACGTCCTGACTTTC
CASSAGQGAGGANVLTF
>TRBJ1-4|TRBV13|-|-
TGTGCCAGCAGCGTAGGAGGGACATACAGTGAAAAACTGTTTTTT
CASSVGGTYSEKLFF
>TRBJ1-2|TRBV4-1|TRBD1|-
TGCGCCAGCAGCCAAGATCGATCAGGGGGGGACTATGGCTACACCTTC
CASSQDRSGGDYGYTF
>TRBJ2-5|TRBV20-1|-|many
TGCAGTGCTAGAGAGATGGGCCAGTTTCTCGGGACCCAGTACTTC
CSAREMGQFLGTQYF
>TRBJ2-1|TRBV7-9|TRBD2|-
TGTGCCAGCAGCTTAGAGGGAGCGGGGCAGTACAATGAGCAGTTCTTC
CASSLEGAGQYNEQFF
>TRBJ2-3|TRBV7-2|-|-
TGTGCCAGCAGCTTAGGAAGTAGCGGCAGCACAGATACGCAGTATTTT
CASSLGSSGSTDTQYF